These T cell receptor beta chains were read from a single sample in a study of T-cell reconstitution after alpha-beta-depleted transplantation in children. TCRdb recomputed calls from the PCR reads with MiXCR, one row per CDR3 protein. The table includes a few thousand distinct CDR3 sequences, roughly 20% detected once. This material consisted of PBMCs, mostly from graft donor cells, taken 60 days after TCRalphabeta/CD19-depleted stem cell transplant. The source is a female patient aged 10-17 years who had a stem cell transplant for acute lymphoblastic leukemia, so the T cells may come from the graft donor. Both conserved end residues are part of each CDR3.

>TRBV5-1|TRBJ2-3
CASSPNTDTQYF
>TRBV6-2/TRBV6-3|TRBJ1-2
CASSRGQHYGYTF
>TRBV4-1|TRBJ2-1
CASSPGLAGLSSYNEQFF
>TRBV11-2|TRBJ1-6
CASSYDRDRNSPLHF
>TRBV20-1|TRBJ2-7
CSASGTESSEQYF
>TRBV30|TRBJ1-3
CAWSVSGLSGNTIYF
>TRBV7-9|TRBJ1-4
CASSLAGGEKLFF
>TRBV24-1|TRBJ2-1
CATSDSGDEQFF
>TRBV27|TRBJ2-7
CASRRLGSGVYEQYF
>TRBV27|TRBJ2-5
CASSDFDDQETQYF